This T cell receptor (beta chain) was captured in a study of tumor-infiltrating lymphocytes in localized non-small cell lung cancer. Findings and caveats of the study: Not all patients were TCR sequenced, owing to tissue quantity.

Data came from immunoSEQ multiplex PCR; TCRdb stores just in-frame clones and leaves some out. The repertoire holds 20,000 to 25,000 clones, with roughly 64% as singletons. This CDR3 contains 18 residues. With V trimmed by 0 bases and J by 2 bases, 8 bases remained unmatched. CDR1 is SGHDN and CDR2 is FVKESK in the germline V gene. As regards this clone: Its antigen is currently unknown.

This chain connects TRBV14 to TRBJ2-3, with TRBD2 matching 10 bases. Sequencing input: lung tumor tissue. This receptor was identified in a human donor with non-small cell lung cancer. The CDR3 here is CASSQDFLAGVNTDTQYF. Written as DNA, the CDR3 is TGTGCCAGCAGCCAAGATTTTCTAGCGGGAGTAAACACAGATACGCAGTATTTT. Full variable domain (remainder filled in from reference TRBV14 and TRBJ2-3): EAGVTQFPSHSVIEKGQTVTLRCDPISGHDNLYWYRRVMGKEIKFLLHFVKESKQDESGMPNNRFLAERTGGTYSTLKVQPAELEDSGVYFCASSQDFLAGVNTDTQYFGPGTRLTVL.